This T cell receptor beta chain was identified during a study of cytomegalovirus exposure and HLA in healthy donors. Whole-study findings and limits: There were some public TCRs occurring in many donors, but most TCR sequences were rare. Highly shared variants forming one cluster were likely a sequencing artifact. Among TCR beta chains of equal frequency, HLA-associated ones were more clonally expanded in a later analysis.

The CDR3 length is 17 residues. CDR1 and CDR2 from the germline V gene are SGHTA and FQGTGA. Germline trimming cut 5 bases from V and 4 bases from J; bases unmatched to any gene: 11. In regard to this clone: As yet, its antigen is unknown.

Vbeta (60) and Jbeta (13) primers were used in the PCR. Assay used: immunoSEQ multiplex PCR; TCRdb lists only in-frame clones, some missing. Of 210,000 or so clones in the sample, about 80% were seen once. The specimen was PBMCs. The clonotype was recovered from a girl aged 5-17 years in good health and CMV-seronegative. V usage is TRBV7-3 and J usage is TRBJ2-2; 9 positions match TRBD2. Here the CDR3 reads CASSRSGGRRRTGELFF. The CDR3 DNA follows: TGTGCCAGCAGCAGAAGCGGGGGGCGCCGCCGCACCGGGGAGCTGTTTTTT.